One sample yielded the 23 T cell receptor beta chains listed below, sequenced in a study of shared clonotypes between healthy human individuals. The assay was immunoSEQ multiplex PCR, and TCRdb's table has in-frame clones only and misses some. The sample has 2,500,000 or so clones, more than 90% seen once. The sequencing sample was made of naive CD4+ T cells sorted from blood. Subset in this sample: CD45RA+ positively selected. The receptors originated from a man between 18 and 29 years old in good health.

This chain connects TRBV7-6 to TRBJ1-6; 10 positions agree with TRBD1. CDR3 length equals 15 residues. Germline trimming cut 5 bases from V and 7 bases from J; bases unmatched to any gene: 5. Looked up from germline, CDR1 is SGHVS and CDR2 is FNYEAQ. The CDR3 DNA reads TGTGCCAGCAGCCTCTTGGGACAGGGGAATTCACCCCTCCACTTT. This codes for CASSLLGQGNSPLHF.

V usage is TRBV10-2 and J usage is TRBJ2-7; D is possibly TRBD2 (6 bases). V was pared by 6 bases and J by 2 bases, with 8 bases between. There are 12 residues in the CDR3. Germline V lookup: CDR1 WSHSY, CDR2 SAAADI. In DNA, the CDR3 is TGCGCCAGCAGGGAGGGGACCTACGAGCAGTACTTC. Amino acid sequence: CASREGTYEQYF.

About this clone itself: This specimen includes other DNA sequences encoding the same CDR3. The chain is built from TRBV6-5 and TRBJ2-4; 11 bases map to TRBD1. Germline V CDR1 and CDR2: MNHEY, SVGAGI. The CDR3 loop spans 16 amino acids. The ends lost 0 bases at V and 3 bases at J; junction bases unmatched: 1. CDR3 nucleotides: TGTGCCAGCAGTTACTCAGGGACAGGGGGCAAAAACATTCAGTACTTC. The encoded protein is CASSYSGTGGKNIQYF.

The V gene is TRBV5-4, the J gene TRBJ1-6; no firm D call. The CDR3 totals 14 residues. Germline values: CDR1 SGHNT, CDR2 YYREEE (reference sequence). V was pared by 2 bases and J by 6 bases, with 9 bases between. CDR3: CASSLPLLNSPLHF. CDR3 DNA: TGTGCCAGCAGCTTACCACTCCTTAATTCACCCCTCCACTTT.

This chain uses TRBV18 with TRBJ2-2, with 8 positions matching TRBD2. The germline gives CDR1 KGHSH, CDR2 LQKENI. Trimming removed 4 bases from V and 1 base from J; junction bases left unmatched: 2. The CDR3 contains 15 residues. This CDR3 reads CASSLTSGNTGELFF. CDR3 sequence (DNA): TGTGCCAGCTCACTTACTAGCGGGAACACCGGGGAGCTGTTTTTT.

The sample holds one count of this clone. V is TRBV13 and J is TRBJ2-5; D possibly matches TRBD1 or TRBD2 (5 bases each). Germline V gene lookup returns CDR1 PRHDT and CDR2 FYEKMQ (reference sequence). CDR3 length: 14 residues. V gave up 5 bases and J gave up 2 bases, with 12 bases separating them. The CDR3 reads CASSAAGSQETQYF. The CDR3 DNA is TGTGCCAGCAGCGCCGCAGGGAGTCAAGAGACCCAGTACTTC.

In DNA, the CDR3 is TGTGCTAGTGGTTTGGTAGGAGACGCGGGCGAAAAACTGTTTTTT. Its translation is CASGLVGDAGEKLFF. The chain is built from TRBV12-5 and TRBJ1-4; D not certain. The CDR3 contains 15 residues. CDR1 is LGHNT and CDR2 is FRNRAP in the germline V gene. The ends were cut back, 0 bases at V and 8 bases at J, with 13 bases in the middle.

The rearrangement uses TRBV21-1 and TRBJ1-2; the D call of TRBD1 is as the table states it, not checked on the DNA. TRBV21-1 is assigned pseudogene status. The CDR3 has 14 residues. The DNA for the CDR3 is TGTGCCAGCAGCAAAGCCGCAGGGGGCTATGGCTACACCTTC. This gives the protein CASSKAAGGYGYTF.

A word on this clone: One end of the junction fails to match germline, which may point to a read error. The V call is TRBV6-1, the J call TRBJ1-1; no clear D gene. Germline CDR1 reads MNHNS; CDR2 reads SASEGT. This CDR3 region has 12 residues. Here the CDR3 reads CAISEGHTEAFF. In nucleotides, the CDR3 is TGTGCCATCAGTGAAGGTCATACTGAAGCTTTCTTT.

This chain connects TRBV10-3 to TRBJ2-7, with a tentative D call TRBD2 (5 bases). Germline V CDR1 and CDR2: ENHRY, SYGVKD. Trimming removed 2 bases from V and 1 base from J, with 9 bases in between. The CDR3 sequence is 14 residues long. The CDR3 nucleotides are TGTGCCATCAGTGAGAACGGCGGGTCCTACGAGCAGTACTTC. Amino acid sequence: CAISENGGSYEQYF.

Worth noting for this clone: The sample carries other DNA sequences with the same CDR3. This sequence joins TRBV5-6 and TRBJ2-3; possibly TRBD1 for D (5 bases). CDR3 size: 13 residues. V dropped 3 bases and J dropped 1 base, with 6 bases sitting between them. Germline V gene sequence: CDR1 SGHDT, CDR2 YYEEEE. CDR3 bases: TGTGCCAGCAGCTCACAGGGCACAGATACGCAGTATTTT. Translation gives CASSSQGTDTQYF.

This clone appeared a single time. The rearrangement joins TRBV6-5 to TRBJ2-7; 7 bases fit TRBD1. The germline CDR1 and CDR2 sequences are MNHEY and SVGAGI. Trimming took 5 bases from V and 3 from J; bases not matched to a gene: 10. CDR3 length: 15 amino acids. The CDR3 bases are TGTGCCAGCAGTCGACCACAGGGGAGAAACTACGAGCAGTACTTC. Translation gives CASSRPQGRNYEQYF.

This clone was observed a few times. Other nucleotide sequences from this sample produce the same CDR3. The gene calls are TRBV5-1 and TRBJ2-7; no firm D call. CDR3 size: 14 residues. Germline CDR1 is SGHRS and CDR2 is YFSETQ. V was clipped by 1 base and J by 1 base, with 9 bases between them. The CDR3 protein is CASSLSAGSYEQYF. DNA of the CDR3: TGCGCCAGCAGCTTGTCGGCCGGATCCTACGAGCAGTACTTC.

This rearrangement joins TRBV10-1 to TRBJ2-5, with 10 bases lining up with TRBD2. The CDR3 runs to 14 residues. The junction had 13 bases not matched to a gene; V was cut back by 6 bases and J by 12 bases. Per the germline V gene, CDR1 is WNHNN and CDR2 is SYGVQD (reference sequence). The CDR3 reads CASSSGLANPRKYF. CDR3 DNA: TGCGCCAGCAGCTCGGGACTAGCGAACCCCAGGAAGTACTTC.

The chain employs TRBV27 and TRBJ1-3; D gene ambiguous. The CDR3 has 18 amino acids. V lost 3 bases to trimming and J lost 0 bases, with 18 bases between them. Germline CDR1 and CDR2: MNHEY and SMNVEV (reference sequence). The CDR3 here is CASSFKTSGRGSGNTIYF. The DNA for the CDR3 is TGTGCCAGCAGTTTCAAGACTTCGGGGAGAGGCTCTGGAAACACCATATATTTT.

The chain combines TRBV28 with TRBJ1-2, with a weak D call TRBD1 (6 bases). The length of the CDR3 is 13 residues. In germline, CDR1 is MDHEN, CDR2 SYDVKM. V lost 3 bases, J lost 3 bases, and 8 bases lay in between. CDR3 in amino acids: CASSFPGDYGYTF. The DNA for the CDR3 is TGTGCCAGCAGTTTCCCAGGGGACTATGGCTACACCTTC.

With respect to this clone: This same CDR3 is encoded by further DNA sequences in the sample. The chain has TRBV18 and TRBJ1-2; D gene ambiguous. From germline, CDR1 is KGHSH and CDR2 LQKENI. V was trimmed by 3 bases and J by 8 bases, leaving 10 bases between them. This CDR3 has 12 residues. The chain's CDR3 is CASSPGGYGYTF. CDR3 DNA: TGTGCCAGCTCACCTGGTGGGTACGGCTACACCTTC. Full variable domain (rest looked up from reference TRBV18 and TRBJ1-2): NAGVMQNPRHLVRRRGQEARLRCSPMKGHSHVYWYRQLPEEGLKFMVYLQKENIIDESGMPKERFSAEFPKEGPSILRIQQVVRGDSAAYFCASSPGGYGYTFGSGTRLTVV.

About this clone itself: In the same sample, other DNA sequences code for this CDR3. The chain employs TRBV5-1 and TRBJ2-1; 10 bases are shared with TRBD2. The CDR3 spans 15 residues. With V trimmed by 0 bases and J by 5 bases, 2 bases remained unmatched. Germline V gene lookup returns CDR1 SGHRS and CDR2 YFSETQ. Written as DNA, the CDR3 is TGCGCCAGCAGCTTGGGACTAGCGGGCGACAATGAGCAGTTCTTC. Its translation: CASSLGLAGDNEQFF.

This clone has more than one count but fewer than ten. The chain joins TRBV30 to TRBJ1-5; D call uncertain. Trimming shortened V by 2 bases and J by 4 bases, and 9 bases separated the two germline ends. CDR3 length equals 13 residues. CDR1 is GTSNPN and CDR2 is SVGIG in the germline V gene (reference sequence). The CDR3 region is CAWSSGPNQPQHF. The CDR3 DNA sequence: TGTGCCTGGAGTTCCGGTCCGAATCAGCCCCAGCATTTT.

Concerning this clone itself: In the same sample, other DNA sequences code for this CDR3. The chain carries TRBV2 and TRBJ2-5, with TRBD2 matching over 12 bases. J lost 4 bases, V lost 5 bases, and 2 bases had no gene match. Germline lookup yields CDR1 SNHLY and CDR2 FYNNEI. The CDR3 is made up of 14 amino acids. The CDR3 DNA reads TGTGCCAGCAGTAGACTAGCGGGGGTAGAGACCCAGTACTTC. It codes for CASSRLAGVETQYF.

This clone occurred once. The sample holds other DNA sequences that translate to the same CDR3. The chain combines TRBV20-1 with TRBJ2-7; a weak D match, TRBD1 (5 bases). The V end was cut by 4 bases, the J end by 3 bases, with 7 bases between. The CDR3 runs to 11 residues. The V gene's germline CDR1 is DFQATT and CDR2 SNEGSKA (reference sequence). CDR3 in DNA: TGCAGTGCTACCCAGGGCTACGAGCAGTACTTC. Protein sequence: CSATQGYEQYF.

This chain connects TRBV4-3 to TRBJ2-6; D is undetermined. CDR3 size: 20 residues. Trimming shortened V by 0 bases and J by 0 bases, and 18 bases separated the two germline ends. Germline CDR1 reads LGHNA; CDR2 reads YSLEER. In DNA form, the CDR3 reads TGCGCCAGCAGCCAAGATTATCGGCCGTTCGAACTCTCTGGGGCCAACGTCCTGACTTTC. It translates to CASSQDYRPFELSGANVLTF.

The genes are TRBV30 and TRBJ2-7, with 8 bases identical to TRBD1. The ends lost 4 bases at V and 3 bases at J; junction bases unmatched: 2. Per the germline V gene, CDR1 is GTSNPN and CDR2 is SVGIG (reference sequence). This CDR3 comprises 12 residues. The DNA of the CDR3 is TGTGCCTGGACGACAGGGGTCTACGAGCAGTACTTC. Translated, it gives CAWTTGVYEQYF.